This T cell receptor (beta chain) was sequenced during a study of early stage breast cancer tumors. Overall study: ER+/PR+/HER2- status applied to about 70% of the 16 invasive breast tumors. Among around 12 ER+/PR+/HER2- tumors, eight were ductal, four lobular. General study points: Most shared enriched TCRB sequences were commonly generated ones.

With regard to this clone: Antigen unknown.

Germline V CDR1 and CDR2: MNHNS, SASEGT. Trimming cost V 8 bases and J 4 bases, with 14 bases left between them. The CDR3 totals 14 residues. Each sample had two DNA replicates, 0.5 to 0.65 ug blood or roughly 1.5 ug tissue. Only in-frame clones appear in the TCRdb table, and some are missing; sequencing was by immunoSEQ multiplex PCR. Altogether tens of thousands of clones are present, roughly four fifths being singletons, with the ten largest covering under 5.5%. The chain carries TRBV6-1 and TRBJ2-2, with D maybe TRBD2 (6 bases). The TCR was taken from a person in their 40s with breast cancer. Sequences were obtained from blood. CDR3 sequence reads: CASGGFGSTGELFF. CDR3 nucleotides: TGTGCCAGCGGGGGGTTCGGGAGCACCGGGGAGCTGTTTTTT.